This T cell receptor (beta chain) was captured by sequencing in a study of T cells after yellow fever vaccination. Overall study results and limits: The secondary response was weaker but peaked faster, day 5 versus 15.

TCRdb re-called the 5' RACE reads with MiXCR, one entry per CDR3 protein. This table holds a few hundred thousand distinct CDR3 sequences, 4.1% found once. V lost 2 bases to trimming and J lost 7 bases, with 17 bases between them. The germline V gene has CDR1 DFQATT and CDR2 SNEGSKA (reference sequence). This CDR3 spans 14 amino acids. This clonotype was counted only a few times. Its antigen remains unknown. The TCR originated in a man aged 18 to 35 who received the YFV17D yellow fever vaccine. This specimen consisted of PBMCs, obtained 5 days after the yellow fever booster vaccination. The genes are TRBV20-1 and TRBJ1-2; D not certain. The CDR3 DNA sequence: TGCAGTGCTAGATCCGAGGGCGGGAGACCTGGCTACACCTTC. Its translation is CSARSEGGRPGYTF.